This T cell receptor beta chain was profiled in a study of spatial heterogeneity in lung cancer. On the study more broadly: Each time, sequencing found more beta-chain sequences than alpha-chain sequences. Study observations and caveats: Within tumors, counts of expanded alpha and beta TCRs tracked tumor mutation counts.

The sample's time point: sample taken at primary tumor resection. This clonotype was recorded many times. Its target is unknown. Every TCR cDNA molecule bore a unique molecular identifier. In TCRdb, the 5' RACE reads were re-called with MiXCR into one record per CDR3 protein. The sample yields 10,000 to 15,000 distinct CDR3 sequences, about 5% seen once. CDR3 size: 12 residues. V gave up 5 bases and J gave up 8 bases, with 11 bases separating them. The germline CDR1 and CDR2 sequences are SGHTA and FQGNSA. The sequencing here drew on lung tumor tissue, taken at surgery. This sequence originates from a male donor with early-stage non-small cell lung cancer. The chain uses TRBV7-2 and TRBJ2-3; D possibly uses TRBD1 or TRBD2 (5 bases each). The CDR3 DNA reads TGTGCCAGCAGCCCAGTTGGGACTACGCAGTATTTT. Translating gives CASSPVGTTQYF.